A selection of T cell receptor beta chains follows, all from one sample in a study of blood T cell repertoires in COVID-19. TCRdb's table, derived via immunoSEQ multiplex PCR, lists solely in-frame clones and lacks some. The table records some 220,000 clones, more than 75% of them present only once. Sequenced sample: peripheral blood. These receptors originate from a human donor in a cohort sampled during active COVID-19. CDR3s include the opening cysteine and the closing phenylalanine or tryptophan. The D gene is left open where the match is weak. The size entry is marked missing in some rows and otherwise reads once, few, many or a size class.

d_call: NA; j_call: TRBJ1-1; v_call: TRBV29-1; clone_size: few; cdr3_nt: TGCAGCGTTCGCTCCGAAACATGGAACACTGAAGCTTTCTTT; cdr3_aa: CSVRSETWNTEAFF
d_call: TRBD1; j_call: TRBJ2-3; v_call: TRBV7-3; clone_size: few; cdr3_nt: TGTGCCAGCAGTCGGGACAGGGACAGCACAGATACGCAGTATTTT; cdr3_aa: CASSRDRDSTDTQYF
d_call: NA; j_call: TRBJ1-4; v_call: TRBV11-2; clone_size: NA; cdr3_nt: TGTGCCAGCAGCTCCTTGACAGTCTCCTCCGAAAAACTGTTTTTT; cdr3_aa: CASSSLTVSSEKLFF
d_call: TRBD2; j_call: TRBJ2-3; v_call: TRBV7-2; clone_size: NA; cdr3_nt: TGTGCCAGCAGTCCGTTAGCGGGGGGGCTAACAGATACGCAGTATTTT; cdr3_aa: CASSPLAGGLTDTQYF
d_call: TRBD1; j_call: TRBJ1-4; v_call: TRBV7-2; clone_size: NA; cdr3_nt: TGTGCCAGCAGCTTAAGTGGGACAGCTAATGAAAAACTGTTTTTT; cdr3_aa: CASSLSGTANEKLFF
d_call: TRBD1; j_call: TRBJ1-1; v_call: TRBV19; clone_size: NA; cdr3_nt: TGTGCCAGTAATGGACAGGGTATTGGCACTGAAGCTTTCTTT; cdr3_aa: CASNGQGIGTEAFF
d_call: NA; j_call: TRBJ1-1; v_call: TRBV5-1; clone_size: NA; cdr3_nt: TGCGCCAGCAGCTTGGGGGCAGGAGGCTACACTGAAGCTTTCTTT; cdr3_aa: CASSLGAGGYTEAFF
d_call: NA; j_call: TRBJ2-7; v_call: TRBV6-2/TRBV6-3; clone_size: NA; cdr3_nt: TGTGCCAGCAGTACCCCCCAGGGCAGGGGGGAGTATGAGCAGTACTTC; cdr3_aa: CASSTPQGRGEYEQYF
d_call: TRBD2; j_call: TRBJ2-1; v_call: TRBV28; clone_size: NA; cdr3_nt: TGTGCCAGCAGTTTACCTACTGGGACTAGCGGGGGGATTTTAGGTGAGCAGTTCTTC; cdr3_aa: CASSLPTGTSGGILGEQFF
d_call: TRBD1; j_call: TRBJ1-1; v_call: TRBV27; clone_size: NA; cdr3_nt: TGTGCCAGCAGCCGGGACAGGCAAGCTTTCTTT; cdr3_aa: CASSRDRQAFF
d_call: TRBD1; j_call: TRBJ2-5; v_call: TRBV2; clone_size: NA; cdr3_nt: TGTGCCAGCCGTCTAGGGGGCGAGACCCAGTACTTC; cdr3_aa: CASRLGGETQYF
d_call: NA; j_call: TRBJ1-4; v_call: TRBV20-1; clone_size: NA; cdr3_nt: TGCAGTGCTAGTTTTTCCTCTAATGAAAAACTGTTTTTT; cdr3_aa: CSASFSSNEKLFF
d_call: TRBD1; j_call: TRBJ2-7; v_call: TRBV28; clone_size: NA; cdr3_nt: TGTGCCAGCAACACTCTAGGACAGGGGCCCTCCTACGAGCAGTACTTC; cdr3_aa: CASNTLGQGPSYEQYF
d_call: TRBD2; j_call: TRBJ2-3; v_call: TRBV6-6; clone_size: NA; cdr3_nt: TGTGCCAGCAGGTTACTAGCGGGAGGATCCACAGATACGCAGTATTTT; cdr3_aa: CASRLLAGGSTDTQYF
d_call: NA; j_call: TRBJ2-5; v_call: TRBV6-5; clone_size: NA; cdr3_nt: TGTGCCAGCAGTTACATAAGTGTGGTGAGGACCCAGTACTTC; cdr3_aa: CASSYISVVRTQYF
d_call: NA; j_call: TRBJ2-5; v_call: TRBV7-2; clone_size: once; cdr3_nt: TGTGCCAGCAGCTTAGGACTTGAAGAGACCCAGTACTTC; cdr3_aa: CASSLGLEETQYF
d_call: TRBD1; j_call: TRBJ2-5; v_call: TRBV5-5; clone_size: NA; cdr3_nt: TGTGCCAGCAGCTTGTTGGGGACAGCTTGGAAAGAGACCCAGTACTTC; cdr3_aa: CASSLLGTAWKETQYF
d_call: NA; j_call: TRBJ1-4; v_call: TRBV28; clone_size: few; cdr3_nt: TGTGCCAGCAGTTTACCCCGGGACAAAGATGAAAAACTGTTTTTT; cdr3_aa: CASSLPRDKDEKLFF
d_call: NA; j_call: TRBJ2-5; v_call: TRBV21-1; clone_size: NA; cdr3_nt: TGTGCCAGCAGAACACACGCGGGGGGGACCCAGTACTTC; cdr3_aa: CASRTHAGGTQYF
d_call: TRBD1; j_call: TRBJ1-1; v_call: TRBV9; clone_size: NA; cdr3_nt: TGTGCCAGCAGCGTAGTCGCAGGGGGGAACACTGAAGCTTTCTTT; cdr3_aa: CASSVVAGGNTEAFF
d_call: NA; j_call: TRBJ2-2; v_call: TRBV6-5; clone_size: NA; cdr3_nt: TGTGCCAGCCGCTACAGGGAGGGTATCACCGGGGAGCTGTTTTTT; cdr3_aa: CASRYREGITGELFF
d_call: NA; j_call: TRBJ2-7; v_call: TRBV10-2; clone_size: NA; cdr3_nt: TGCGCCAGCAGTGCCCGACGAGGGTACGAGCAGTACTTC; cdr3_aa: CASSARRGYEQYF
d_call: NA; j_call: TRBJ1-3; v_call: TRBV18; clone_size: NA; cdr3_nt: TGTGCCAGCTCACCGAAGGGACTCACTGGAAACACCATATATTTT; cdr3_aa: CASSPKGLTGNTIYF
d_call: NA; j_call: TRBJ2-5; v_call: TRBV20-1; clone_size: few; cdr3_nt: TGCAGTGCTCTAATTGGTGAGACCCAGTACTTC; cdr3_aa: CSALIGETQYF
d_call: NA; j_call: TRBJ2-5; v_call: TRBV5-1; clone_size: NA; cdr3_nt: TGCGCCAGCAGCCCCCAGGGTATAGTGACCCAGTACTTC; cdr3_aa: CASSPQGIVTQYF
d_call: NA; j_call: TRBJ1-1; v_call: TRBV6-5; clone_size: NA; cdr3_nt: TGTGCCAGCAGTTCCAATCCCACTATGAACACTGAAGCTTTCTTT; cdr3_aa: CASSSNPTMNTEAFF
d_call: NA; j_call: TRBJ1-2; v_call: TRBV6-1; clone_size: NA; cdr3_nt: TGTGCCAGCAGTGACCCTCGGGACAACTTTTTGAACACCTTC; cdr3_aa: CASSDPRDNFLNTF
d_call: TRBD1; j_call: TRBJ1-4; v_call: TRBV29-1; clone_size: few; cdr3_nt: TGCAGCGTTCAAAAGGGGGGACAGCCTAATGAAAAACTGTTTTTT; cdr3_aa: CSVQKGGQPNEKLFF
d_call: NA; j_call: TRBJ2-5; v_call: TRBV5-8; clone_size: NA; cdr3_nt: TGTGCCAGCAGCTTAATAACAGGGGAGACCCAGTACTTC; cdr3_aa: CASSLITGETQYF
d_call: TRBD1; j_call: TRBJ1-1; v_call: TRBV10-3; clone_size: NA; cdr3_nt: TGTGCCATCAGTGAGCGGACAGGGAGGACTGAAGCTTTCTTT; cdr3_aa: CAISERTGRTEAFF
d_call: TRBD2; j_call: TRBJ2-7; v_call: TRBV7-8; clone_size: once; cdr3_nt: TGTGCCAGCAGCTTAGAGTTCGGGGCTAGCGGGGGGGCTAAGTACTACGAGCAGTACTTC; cdr3_aa: CASSLEFGASGGAKYYEQYF
d_call: NA; j_call: TRBJ1-2; v_call: TRBV15; clone_size: NA; cdr3_nt: TGTGCCACCAGCAGAGGACAGGACTATGGCTACACCTTC; cdr3_aa: CATSRGQDYGYTF
d_call: NA; j_call: TRBJ2-2; v_call: TRBV4-1; clone_size: few; cdr3_nt: TGCGCCAGCAGCCAAGATTACAGGGGAGGATACACCGGGGAGCTGTTTTTT; cdr3_aa: CASSQDYRGGYTGELFF
d_call: NA; j_call: TRBJ1-2; v_call: TRBV2; clone_size: once; cdr3_nt: TGTGCCAGCAGTGTACGTACGCAGAACTATGGCTACACCTTC; cdr3_aa: CASSVRTQNYGYTF